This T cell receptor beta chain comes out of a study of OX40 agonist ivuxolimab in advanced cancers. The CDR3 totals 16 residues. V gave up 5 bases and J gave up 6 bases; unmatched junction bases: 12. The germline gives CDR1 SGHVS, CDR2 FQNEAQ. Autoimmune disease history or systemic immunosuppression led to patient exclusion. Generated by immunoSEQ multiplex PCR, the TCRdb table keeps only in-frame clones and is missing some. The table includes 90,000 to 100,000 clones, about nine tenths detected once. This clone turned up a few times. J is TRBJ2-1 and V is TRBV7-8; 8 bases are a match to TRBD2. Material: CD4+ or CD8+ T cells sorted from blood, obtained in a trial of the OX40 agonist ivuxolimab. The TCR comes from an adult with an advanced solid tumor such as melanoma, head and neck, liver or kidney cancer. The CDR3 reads CASSLDSGNTLNEQFF. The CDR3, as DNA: TGTGCCAGCAGCCTTGATAGCGGGAACACCCTCAATGAGCAGTTCTTC.